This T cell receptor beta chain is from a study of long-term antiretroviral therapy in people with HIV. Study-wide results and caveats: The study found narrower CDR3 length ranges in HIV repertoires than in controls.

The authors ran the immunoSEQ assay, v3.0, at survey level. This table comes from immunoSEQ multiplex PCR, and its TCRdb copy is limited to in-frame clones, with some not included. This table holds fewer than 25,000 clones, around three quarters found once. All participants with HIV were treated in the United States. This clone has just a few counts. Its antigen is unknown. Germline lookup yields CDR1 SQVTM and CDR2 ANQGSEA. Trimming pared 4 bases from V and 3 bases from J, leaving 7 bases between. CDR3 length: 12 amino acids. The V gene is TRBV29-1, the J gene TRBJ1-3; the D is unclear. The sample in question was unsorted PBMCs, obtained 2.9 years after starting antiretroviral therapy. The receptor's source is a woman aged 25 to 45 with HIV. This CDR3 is CSVGVNGNTIYF. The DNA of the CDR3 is TGCAGCGTTGGAGTAAATGGAAACACCATATATTTT.